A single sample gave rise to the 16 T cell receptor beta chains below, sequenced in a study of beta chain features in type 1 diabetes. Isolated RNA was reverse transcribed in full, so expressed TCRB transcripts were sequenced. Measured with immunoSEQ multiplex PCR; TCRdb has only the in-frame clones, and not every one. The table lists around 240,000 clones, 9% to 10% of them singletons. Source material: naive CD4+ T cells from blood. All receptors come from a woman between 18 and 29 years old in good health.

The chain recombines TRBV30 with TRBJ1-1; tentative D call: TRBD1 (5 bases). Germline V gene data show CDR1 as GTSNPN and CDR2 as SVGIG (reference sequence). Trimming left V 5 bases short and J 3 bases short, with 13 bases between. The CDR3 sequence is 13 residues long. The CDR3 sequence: CAWSRGVDTEAFF. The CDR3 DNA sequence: TGTGCCTGGTCTCGGGGGGTCGACACTGAAGCTTTCTTT.

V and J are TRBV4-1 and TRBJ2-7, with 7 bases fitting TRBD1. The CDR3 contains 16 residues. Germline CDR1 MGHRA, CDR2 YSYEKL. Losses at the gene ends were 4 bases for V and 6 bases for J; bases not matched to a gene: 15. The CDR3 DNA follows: TGCGCCAGCAGCCGGGAACTCCAGGACAGGTCTGGCGAGCAGTACTTC. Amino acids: CASSRELQDRSGEQYF.

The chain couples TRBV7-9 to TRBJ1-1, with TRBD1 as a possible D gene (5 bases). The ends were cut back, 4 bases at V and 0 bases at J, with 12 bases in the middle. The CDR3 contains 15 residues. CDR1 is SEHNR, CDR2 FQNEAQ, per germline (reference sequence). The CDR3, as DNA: TGTGCCAGCAGCTCGGCAGACAGAATGAACACTGAAGCTTTCTTT. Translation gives CASSSADRMNTEAFF. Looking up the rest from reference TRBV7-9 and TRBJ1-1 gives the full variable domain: DTGVSQNPRHKITKRGQNVTFRCDPISEHNRLYWYRQTLGQGPEFLTYFQNEAQLEKSRLLSDRFSAERPKGSFSTLEIQRTEQGDSAMYLCASSSADRMNTEAFFGQGTRLTVV.

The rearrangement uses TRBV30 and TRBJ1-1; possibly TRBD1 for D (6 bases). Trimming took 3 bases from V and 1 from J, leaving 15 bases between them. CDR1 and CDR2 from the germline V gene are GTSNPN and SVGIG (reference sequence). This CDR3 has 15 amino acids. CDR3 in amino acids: CAWSGTQDRNTEAFF. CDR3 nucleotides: TGTGCCTGGAGCGGGACACAGGATCGGAACACTGAAGCTTTCTTT.

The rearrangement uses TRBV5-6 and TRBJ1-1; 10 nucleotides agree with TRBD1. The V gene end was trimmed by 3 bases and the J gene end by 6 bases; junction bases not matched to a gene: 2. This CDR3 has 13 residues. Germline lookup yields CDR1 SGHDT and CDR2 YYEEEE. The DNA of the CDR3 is TGTGCCAGCAGCTCGGACAGGGGGGCTGAAGCTTTCTTT. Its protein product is CASSSDRGAEAFF.

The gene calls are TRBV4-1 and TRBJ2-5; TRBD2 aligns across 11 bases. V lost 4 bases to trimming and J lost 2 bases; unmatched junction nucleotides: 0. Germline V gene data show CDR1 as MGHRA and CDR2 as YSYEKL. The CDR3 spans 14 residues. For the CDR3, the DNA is TGCGCCAGCAGCCTAGCGGGGGGGCAAGAGACCCAGTACTTC. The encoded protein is CASSLAGGQETQYF.

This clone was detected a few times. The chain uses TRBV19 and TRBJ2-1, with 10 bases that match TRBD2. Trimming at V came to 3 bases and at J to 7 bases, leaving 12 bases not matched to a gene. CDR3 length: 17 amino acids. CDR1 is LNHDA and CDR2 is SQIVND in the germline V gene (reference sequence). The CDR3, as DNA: TGTGCCAGTAGTATGCCCATCCCTAGCGGGGGTTTGAATGAGCAGTTCTTC. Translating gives CASSMPIPSGGLNEQFF.

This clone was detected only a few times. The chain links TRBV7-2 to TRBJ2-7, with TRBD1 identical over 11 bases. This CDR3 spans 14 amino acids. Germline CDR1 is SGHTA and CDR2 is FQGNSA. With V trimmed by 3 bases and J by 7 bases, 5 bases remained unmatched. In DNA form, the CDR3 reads TGTGCCAGCAGCTTTGGACAGGGGGCAGGGGAGCAGTACTTC. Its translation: CASSFGQGAGEQYF.

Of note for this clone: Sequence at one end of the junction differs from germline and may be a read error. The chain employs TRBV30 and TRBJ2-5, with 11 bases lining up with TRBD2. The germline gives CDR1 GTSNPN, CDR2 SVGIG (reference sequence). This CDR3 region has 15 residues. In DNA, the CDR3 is TGTGCCTGGAGTGCTAGCGGGAGGAGGCAAGAGACCCAGCACTTC. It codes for CAWSASGRRQETQHF.

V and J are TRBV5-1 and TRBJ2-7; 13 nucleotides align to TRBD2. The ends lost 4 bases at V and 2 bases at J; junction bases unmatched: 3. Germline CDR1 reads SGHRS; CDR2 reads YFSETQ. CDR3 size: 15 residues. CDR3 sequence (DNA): TGCGCCAGCAGCGGGGGACTAGCGGGGCCCTACGAGCAGTACTTC. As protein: CASSGGLAGPYEQYF.

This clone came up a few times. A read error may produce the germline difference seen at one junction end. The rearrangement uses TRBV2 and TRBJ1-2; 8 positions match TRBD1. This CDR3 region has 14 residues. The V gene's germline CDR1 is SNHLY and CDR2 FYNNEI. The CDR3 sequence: CASMTGVSNYGYTF. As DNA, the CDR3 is TGTGCGAGCATGACAGGGGTTAGTAACTATGGCTACACCTTC.

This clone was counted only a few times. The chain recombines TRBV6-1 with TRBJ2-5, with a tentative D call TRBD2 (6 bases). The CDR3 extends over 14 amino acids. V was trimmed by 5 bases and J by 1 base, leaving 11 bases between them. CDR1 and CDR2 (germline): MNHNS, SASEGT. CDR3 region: CASSWAGRQETQYF. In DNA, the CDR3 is TGTGCCAGCAGTTGGGCGGGACGCCAAGAGACCCAGTACTTC.

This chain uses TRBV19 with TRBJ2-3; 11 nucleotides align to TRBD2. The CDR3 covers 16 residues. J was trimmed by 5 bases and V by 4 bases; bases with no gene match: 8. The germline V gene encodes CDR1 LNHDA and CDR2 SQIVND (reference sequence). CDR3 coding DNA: TGTGCCAGTAGTACAAGACTAGCGGGGTCGGGAGATACGCAGTATTTT. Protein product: CASSTRLAGSGDTQYF. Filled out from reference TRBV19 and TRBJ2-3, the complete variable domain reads DGGITQSPKYLFRKEGQNVTLSCEQNLNHDAMYWYRQDPGQGLRLIYYSQIVNDFQKGDIAEGYSVSREKKESFPLTVTSAQKNPTAFYLCASSTRLAGSGDTQYFGPGTRLTVL.

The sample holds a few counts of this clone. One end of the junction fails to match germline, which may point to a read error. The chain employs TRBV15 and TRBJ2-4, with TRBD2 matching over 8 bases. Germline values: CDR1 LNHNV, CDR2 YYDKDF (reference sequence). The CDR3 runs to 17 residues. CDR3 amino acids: CATTRGGLGVGENIQYF. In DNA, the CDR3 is TGTGCCACCACCAGAGGGGGACTAGGGGTCGGTGAAAACATTCAGTACTTC.

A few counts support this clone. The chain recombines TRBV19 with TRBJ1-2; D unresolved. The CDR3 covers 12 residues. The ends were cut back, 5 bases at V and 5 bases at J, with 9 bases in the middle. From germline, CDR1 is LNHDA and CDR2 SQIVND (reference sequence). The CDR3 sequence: CASSASRYGYTF. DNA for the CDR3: TGTGCCAGTAGTGCTTCTAGGTATGGCTACACCTTC.

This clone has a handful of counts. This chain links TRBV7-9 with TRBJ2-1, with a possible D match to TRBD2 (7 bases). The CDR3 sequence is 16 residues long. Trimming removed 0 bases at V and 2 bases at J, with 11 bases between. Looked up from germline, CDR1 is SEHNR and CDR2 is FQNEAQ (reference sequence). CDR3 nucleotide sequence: TGTGCCAGCAGCTTAGCTGCGGGGGCTGCCTACAATGAGCAGTTCTTC. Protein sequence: CASSLAAGAAYNEQFF.